Included here is one T cell receptor (beta chain) sequence, with context. Its specific antigen is unknown. The data are from a study of cytomegalovirus exposure and HLA in healthy donors (dated by TCRdb to the late 2010s). In terms of the full investigation: An earlier analysis of some 600 of the donors reported 250 to 350 Gb of sequence data and 117 million unique TCR beta sequences obtained from some 200 million T cells. About 280 gigabases of sequencing data and approximately 92 million unique TCR sequences made up an early release that covered nearly 650 HLA-typed donors. Among the approximately 400 genotyped donors, about 83% belonged to the genetic ancestry cluster associated with self-reported Caucasian donors. The study aimed to test whether signatures of past pathogen exposure could be identified by cataloging public T cell receptors. The study used immunosequencing to profile the T cell repertoires of 600 to 850 subjects and linked those repertoires to cytomegalovirus serostatus. In addition to the first cohort of about 650 subjects, a separate validation cohort of some 120 different subjects was used. To predict cytomegalovirus infection status, the study combined high-throughput TCR immunosequencing, statistical association of individual TCRs with disease status, and machine learning. To study patterns of TCR occurrence, a later analysis re-analyzed previously published TCR beta repertoires from 700 or so donors and added high-resolution HLA genotyping. Rather than using new phenotypic data, the later analysis identified candidate immune exposures from TCR beta sequences and from how often those sequences occurred across donors. An earlier analysis of 587 of the donors used high-throughput TCR beta sequencing to judge whether each TCR beta V gene segment behaved as functional or pseudogenic. Donor age, sex, ethnicity and CMV serostatus were collected together with the repertoire data. Genome-wide SNP genotypes for about three fifths of the roughly 700 donors were used in a later genetic analysis, which treated that subset as a discovery cohort. Every repertoire in the discovery cohort had been generated on one and the same sequencing platform. HLA typing included class I and class II loci at four-digit resolution. Typing coverage differed by locus: A, B, C, DRB1 and DQB1 were typed in roughly 620-630 donors, DQA1 in 500 to 550, DPA1 in 600 to 610, and DPB1 in 472. A handful of DR-DQ haplotypes were handled as single units for association and clustering because linkage in the cohort was strong. Across approximately 400 genotyped donors of the cohort, an average of roughly 250,000 unique TCR beta nucleotide sequences per donor were sequenced, and approximately 17% of those sequences were non-productive. Summary of the overall study and its limitations: The only immune exposure information available for the cohort was CMV serostatus. The classifier was reported to diagnose cytomegalovirus status with high specificity and sensitivity in both the original and validation cohorts. A group of highly shared sequence variants was considered likely to be a technical artifact of the sequencing pipeline. It was suggested by the authors that the approach could potentially be generalized to other disease states and immunological phenotypes. Only TCR beta chains were sequenced in this cohort, and the absence of alpha or paired-chain data limited detectable features. Most TCR sequences were seen in very few donors, while some public TCRs were found in many individuals. According to a later analysis, most CMV-associated TCR beta chains appeared to be HLA-restricted, and the HLA associations seemed to be driven largely by CMV exposure. In a later analysis, some 17,000 TCR beta sequences were associated with specific HLA alleles at a false discovery rate of 0.05. In vitro tests confirmed that a few of the cytomegalovirus-associated TCR beta chains recognize cytomegalovirus antigens. According to a later analysis, TCR association rates differed among HLA loci, with DRB1 alleles showing the most associated TCRs and HLA-C alleles showing the fewest. Broadly in line with IMGT annotations, most TCR beta V segments showed up in productive rearrangements about 87% or about 30% of the time in an earlier analysis of around 550 of the donors. The 87-base-pair reads could not distinguish some IMGT-functional V segments, including TRBV6-2 and TRBV6-3, so those segments were excluded. Linkage disequilibrium might explain the correlated functional status among segregating V segments, but an unknown experimental factor could not be ruled out. Some 16 rarely observed V segments, including chromosome 9 orphons, were excluded from the earlier analysis of about 600 of the donors because counts were too low. Strong co-occurrence of HLA alleles, especially DR and DQ, made assigning TCR associations to individual alleles difficult. According to a later analysis, parvovirus B19, influenza, CMV and Epstein-Barr virus appeared linked to several top co-occurrence clusters. In a later genetic analysis, fewer N-insertions in productive TCRs were reported among donors in an Asian-associated ancestry cluster than the roughly 640-donor mean. A later analysis found that HLA-associated TCR beta chains were more clonally expanded and had lower generation probabilities than equally common non-associated chains. The study gave a list of around 170 TCR beta chains associated with cytomegalovirus. In a later genetic analysis, a missense DCLRE1C variant was associated with V-gene and J-gene trimming of TCR beta chains, and the association was replicated in an independent cohort. Sequencing depth was assumed to be roughly uniform across donors in the presence/absence analyses, though that assumption may not hold. A further reported finding was that TCR beta sequences accurately predicted the HLA-A and HLA-B alleles for most subjects in the first cohort. Because some donors lacked HLA typing at each locus, the association tests relied only on the typed subset.

The germline V gene sets CDR1 to SGHRS and CDR2 to YFSETQ. V drops 0 bases and J drops 6 bases, leaving 18 bases in between. There are 16 amino acids in the CDR3, from cysteine to phenylalanine inclusive. The read is trimmed to its CDR3 DNA, 48 bases read in frame from base 1. The cohort was made up of under 800 healthy bone marrow donors. Cohort members were all nominally healthy when sampled, although unrecorded immune exposures were likely present. The donor tested CMV seropositive and was one of the 289 seropositive cohort members. A peripheral blood sample was collected from each donor, and TCR beta sequencing was performed on peripheral blood mononuclear cells. Genomic DNA was extracted from the blood cell samples with the Qiagen DNeasy Blood Extraction Kit. Libraries were prepared through the immunoSEQ multiplex PCR assay. A mixture of 60 forward primers for TCR Vbeta segments and 13 reverse primers for TCR Jbeta segments was used in the multiplex PCR. Amplification of the CDR3 region of rearranged TCR beta genes was performed with a multiplex PCR assay on genomic DNA. Amplified TCR beta libraries were sequenced as 87-base-pair reads on the Illumina HiSeq System. Processing in the source paper ran as follows. A later analysis tallied roughly 76 million unique TCR beta chains across the 640 or so repertoires, and some 10 million of those chains were shared by two or more donors. Raw reads were error-corrected and collapsed into unique sequences with a nearest-neighbor algorithm that merged closely related sequences to remove PCR and sequencing errors. V, D and J gene segments were assigned by aligning CDR3 sequences to IMGT reference sequences. For a sequence to be retained, at least a six-nucleotide match to both a V gene segment and a J gene segment was required. A rearrangement was called productive if the CDR3 had no stop codons and remained in frame with V and J, and every other rearrangement was called non-productive. Following IMGT convention, CDR3 was defined as the stretch from the second conserved V-encoded cysteine up to the conserved J-encoded phenylalanine. Sequences without an unambiguous match to a single V gene segment were excluded from the earlier analysis of almost 600 of the donors. In an earlier analysis of a few hundred of the donors, V segments were called functional above 56.7% productive rearrangements and were called segregating when the between-donor standard deviation exceeded 5%. A statistical classification framework was built for diagnosing cytomegalovirus status from the catalog of TCR beta chain sequences. V and J gene assignment, in a later analysis, came from comparing TCR nucleotide sequences with IMGT/GENE-DB human TR gene sequences. Using the TCRdist pipeline, a later analysis assigned CDR3 sequences along with most-parsimonious VDJ recombination scenarios. In a later analysis, every TCR beta chain was defined by the combination of its CDR3 amino acid sequence and its V-gene family, and reads without a unique V-gene family were dropped. A later analysis removed 550 to 700 highly shared, low-generation-probability nucleotide sequences to deal with suspected cross-contamination and a sequencing artifact. In a later analysis, a clonal expansion index was calculated for each public chain from normalized within-repertoire ranks of inferred template counts. In a later analysis, generation probabilities were computed with a VDJ recombination model fitted to out-of-frame rearrangements, and the resulting probabilities were checked against IGoR. A later analysis scored TCR-TCR, TCR-HLA and TCR-CMV co-occurrence with hypergeometric tests, applying a repertoire-size bias correction to TCR pairs. False discovery rates were estimated in a later analysis by permuting HLA or CMV assignments 20 times. In a later analysis, co-occurring TCRs were grouped using DBSCAN, with TCRdist sequence similarity added in when clustering inside HLA-allele-positive subsets. For co-occurrence clustering, repertoires with fewer than 30,000 or more than 120,000 public chains were excluded, along with five repertoires with anomalous nucleotide sharing. Imported from immuneACCESS, the table was reduced by TCRdb to in-frame sequences with V and J called. These copies leave out some clones; in studies compared against another copy, an unresolved V gene accounts for under half, and the cause of the remainder is not known. V, J and clone size are taken as reported in that table, and D and trimming were inferred from the DNA itself. This sample's table has entries for about 88,000 clones. Together, the top ten hold more than 5.5% of the sample.

In this chain, TRBV5-1 is recombined with TRBJ1-1; TRBD1 is possibly the D segment (5 matching bases). The sequencing input was PBMCs. This clonotype was obtained from a girl aged 10 to 17 in good health and CMV-seropositive. The CDR3 is CASSLGGTGMGAEAFF. The DNA reads TGCGCCAGCAGCTTGGGGGGTACAGGAATGGGTGCTGAAGCTTTCTTT.